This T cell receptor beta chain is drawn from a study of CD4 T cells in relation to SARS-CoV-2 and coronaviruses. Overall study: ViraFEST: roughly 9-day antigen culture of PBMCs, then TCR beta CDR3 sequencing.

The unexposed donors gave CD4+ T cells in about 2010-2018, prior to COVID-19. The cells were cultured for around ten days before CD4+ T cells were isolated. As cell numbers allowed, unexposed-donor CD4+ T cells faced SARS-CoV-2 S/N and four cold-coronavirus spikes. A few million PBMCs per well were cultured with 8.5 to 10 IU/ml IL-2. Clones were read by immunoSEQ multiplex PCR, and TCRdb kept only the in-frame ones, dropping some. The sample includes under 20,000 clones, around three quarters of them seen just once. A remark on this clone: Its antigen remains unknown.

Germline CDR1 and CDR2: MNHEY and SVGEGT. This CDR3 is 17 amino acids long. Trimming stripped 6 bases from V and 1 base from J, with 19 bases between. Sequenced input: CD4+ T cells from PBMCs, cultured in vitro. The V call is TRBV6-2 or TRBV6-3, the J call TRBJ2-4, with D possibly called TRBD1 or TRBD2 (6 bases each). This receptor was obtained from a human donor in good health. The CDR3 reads CASSRAGTRGAKNIQYF. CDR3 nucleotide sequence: TGTGCCAGCAGCCGAGCCGGGACACGGGGGGCCAAAAACATTCAGTACTTC.